One and the same sample provided the 26 T cell receptor beta chains below, sequenced in a study of blood T cell repertoires in COVID-19. Sequencing used immunoSEQ multiplex PCR; TCRdb keeps in-frame clones, though not all of them. The sample consists of approximately 46,000 clones, 83% of them appearing once. Material: peripheral blood. The receptor set was obtained from a human donor in a cohort sampled during active COVID-19.

The V call is TRBV19, the J call TRBJ1-2, with D perhaps TRBD1 (5 bases). In germline, CDR1 is LNHDA, CDR2 SQIVND (reference sequence). This CDR3 spans 18 amino acids. V lost 0 bases and J lost 7, with 24 bases in between. CDR3 in amino acids: CASSIDLGREEHLGGYTF. The CDR3 nucleotides read TGTGCCAGTAGTATAGATCTGGGCAGGGAAGAGCATTTGGGTGGCTACACCTTC. The variable domain in full, with the rest retrieved from reference TRBV19 and TRBJ1-2, is DGGITQSPKYLFRKEGQNVTLSCEQNLNHDAMYWYRQDPGQGLRLIYYSQIVNDFQKGDIAEGYSVSREKKESFPLTVTSAQKNPTAFYLCASSIDLGREEHLGGYTFGSGTRLTVV.

The chain employs TRBV6-5 and TRBJ2-7; 7 bases are shared with TRBD2. The CDR3 contains 13 residues. Germline V lookup: CDR1 MNHEY, CDR2 SVGAGI. V gave up 3 bases and J gave up 3 bases; unmatched junction bases: 2. Here the CDR3 DNA reads TGTGCCAGCAGTTATACGGGAGGCTACGAGCAGTACTTC. Amino acids: CASSYTGGYEQYF.

This clone is a singleton in its sample. The chain couples TRBV28 to TRBJ1-1; 8 bases align to TRBD1. The CDR3 has 17 amino acids. V lost 7 bases, J lost 0 bases, and 13 bases stayed unmatched. Germline CDR1 and CDR2: MDHEN and SYDVKM. The CDR3 DNA reads as TGTGCCAGCAACACACCAGGGGGCGGACCCGTGAACACTGAAGCTTTCTTT. It yields the protein CASNTPGGGPVNTEAFF. Full variable domain (outside the CDR3, taken from reference TRBV28 and TRBJ1-1): DVKVTQSSRYLVKRTGEKVFLECVQDMDHENMFWYRQDPGLGLRLIYFSYDVKMKEKGDIPEGYSVSREKKERFSLILESASTNQTSMYLCASNTPGGGPVNTEAFFGQGTRLTVV.

V is TRBV28 and J is TRBJ1-2; D uncertain. The length of the CDR3 is 15 residues. Germline CDR1 reads MDHEN; CDR2 reads SYDVKM. Trimming left V 7 bases short and J 0 bases short, with 15 bases between. CDR3: CASIDTERANYGYTF. The DNA of the CDR3 is TGTGCCAGCATAGATACGGAGCGAGCTAACTATGGCTACACCTTC.

The rearrangement joins TRBV6-6 to TRBJ1-1; perhaps TRBD1 as D (6 bases). Germline V lookup: CDR1 MNHNY, CDR2 SVGAGI (reference sequence). CDR3 length equals 12 residues. The V and J ends lost 6 bases and 4 bases respectively, with 9 bases between them. The DNA for the CDR3 is TGTGCCAGCAGAATGGACAGCACTGAAGCTTTCTTT. Translating it yields CASRMDSTEAFF.

This chain connects TRBV6-5 to TRBJ2-7; D uncertain. This CDR3 comprises 11 residues. Trimming left V 7 bases short and J 5 bases short, with 9 bases between. Looked up from germline, CDR1 is MNHEY and CDR2 is SVGAGI. The chain's CDR3 is CASTGLHEQYF. CDR3 bases: TGTGCCAGCACTGGGCTGCACGAGCAGTACTTC.

The chain couples TRBV6-5 to TRBJ2-7, with 10 nucleotides matching TRBD1. CDR1 and CDR2 from the germline V gene are MNHEY and SVGAGI. V dropped 8 bases and J dropped 7; count of bases not matched to a gene: 8. CDR3 length: 13 amino acids. CDR3 loop: CASQRQGAPEQYF. In nucleotides, the CDR3 is TGTGCCAGCCAGCGACAGGGGGCGCCTGAGCAGTACTTC.

The rearrangement uses TRBV25-1 and TRBJ2-7, with a weak D call TRBD2 (5 bases). Per germline, CDR1 MGHDK and CDR2 SYGVNS. V was cut by 4 bases and J by 0 bases, with 10 bases left in between. The CDR3 totals 14 residues. The CDR3 region is CASSADGLSYEQYF. The CDR3 nucleotides are TGTGCCAGCAGTGCGGATGGACTCTCCTACGAGCAGTACTTC.

The chain combines TRBV7-9 with TRBJ1-2, with 8 bases that match TRBD1. The CDR3 consists of 16 residues. V was clipped by 5 bases and J by 5 bases; unmatched bases: 13. Per germline, CDR1 SEHNR and CDR2 FQNEAQ (reference sequence). As DNA, the CDR3 is TGTGCCAGCAGCGCCCAGGTCGGGACAGGACCTTATGGCTACACCTTC. This codes for CASSAQVGTGPYGYTF.

In this sample, this clone turned up a few times. V usage is TRBV9 and J usage is TRBJ1-2, with TRBD1 matching over 7 bases. Germline V gives CDR1 SGDLS, CDR2 YYNGEE. The CDR3 loop spans 16 amino acids. V was clipped by 0 bases and J by 4 bases; unmatched bases: 9. As DNA, the CDR3 is TGTGCCAGCAGCGTAGACTCAGGGGGGCGGATCTATGGCTACACCTTC. It codes for CASSVDSGGRIYGYTF.

A few counts support this clone. V and J are TRBV7-2 and TRBJ2-1, with 13 bases identical to TRBD2. The J segment lost 6 bases and the V segment lost 5 bases, leaving 4 bases of the junction unmatched. This CDR3 is built from 15 residues. CDR1 is SGHTA, CDR2 FQGNSA, per germline. The CDR3 spells CASSHTSGGGNEQFF. CDR3 nucleotide sequence: TGTGCCAGCAGCCACACTAGCGGGGGGGGCAATGAGCAGTTCTTC.

The CDR3 here is CASSQDSGVGAEAFF. DNA of the CDR3: TGCGCCAGCAGCCAAGATAGCGGGGTCGGCGCTGAAGCTTTCTTT. J is TRBJ1-1 and V is TRBV4-3; D remains ambiguous. CDR1 LGHNA and CDR2 YSLEER come from the germline V gene. Trimming removed 0 bases from V and 6 bases from J, with 14 bases in between. There are 15 residues in the CDR3.

The chain carries TRBV10-3 and TRBJ2-6; D call uncertain. V gave up 8 bases and J gave up 0 bases, with 8 bases separating them. Germline-derived CDR1 and CDR2 are ENHRY and SYGVKD. The CDR3 consists of 14 residues. CDR3 in amino acids: CAISSGSGANVLTF. The CDR3 DNA reads as TGTGCCATCTCCTCGGGCTCTGGGGCCAACGTCCTGACTTTC.

The V and J genes are TRBV30 and TRBJ1-1; D is perhaps TRBD1 (5 bases). Germline CDR1 GTSNPN, CDR2 SVGIG (reference sequence). Trimming pared 3 bases from V and 1 base from J, leaving 18 bases between. The CDR3 contains 16 residues. The CDR3 here is CAWRISLGRRNTEAFF. Written as DNA, the CDR3 is TGTGCCTGGAGGATTTCCCTGGGGCGGCGGAACACTGAAGCTTTCTTT.

The chain combines TRBV7-9 with TRBJ1-5; D perhaps matches TRBD1 (6 bases). Per the germline V gene, CDR1 is SEHNR and CDR2 is FQNEAQ (reference sequence). This CDR3 region has 15 residues. Trimming pared 4 bases from V and 7 bases from J, leaving 17 bases between. CDR3 nucleotides: TGTGCCAGCAGCTCAGCGGGTAACAGGGAGCAGCCCCAGCATTTT. It translates to CASSSAGNREQPQHF.

This clone has only a few counts. The same CDR3 can be traced to other DNA sequences in this sample. The V gene is TRBV5-1, the J gene TRBJ1-2; D is uncertain. V dropped 0 bases and J dropped 7 bases, with 7 bases sitting between them. Germline V gives CDR1 SGHRS, CDR2 YFSETQ. This CDR3 spans 12 amino acids. For the CDR3, the DNA is TGCGCCAGCAGCTTGGATCCAGGTGGCTACACCTTC. It is translated as CASSLDPGGYTF.

The J gene is TRBJ2-7, the V gene TRBV7-2, with D uncertain. The CDR3 totals 18 residues. From germline, CDR1 is SGHTA and CDR2 FQGNSA. V was cut by 1 base and J by 2 bases, with 21 bases left in between. The chain's CDR3 is CASSLEGTVRIATYEQYF. The CDR3 DNA is TGTGCCAGCAGCTTAGAAGGAACGGTGCGGATAGCTACCTACGAGCAGTACTTC.

Only one count was recorded for this clone. The chain recombines TRBV5-5 with TRBJ1-2, with D uncertain. The CDR3 loop spans 16 amino acids. Trimming stripped 1 base from V and 1 base from J, with 14 bases between. Germline CDR1 reads SGHKS; CDR2 reads YYEKEE (reference sequence). Written as DNA, the CDR3 is TGTGCCAGCAGCTTGAGTACAGAAAACTTTAACTATGGCTACACCTTC. Its protein product is CASSLSTENFNYGYTF. Complete variable domain (other parts from reference TRBV5-5 and TRBJ1-2): DAGVTQSPTHLIKTRGQQVTLRCSPISGHKSVSWYQQVLGQGPQFIFQYYEKEERGRGNFPDRFSARQFPNYSSELNVNALLLGDSALYLCASSLSTENFNYGYTFGSGTRLTVV.

This rearrangement joins TRBV6-7 to TRBJ1-1; D unclear. TRBV6-7 is reported as an ORF; its role is uncertain. The CDR3 runs 10 residues. V gave up 10 bases and J gave up 2 bases, with 5 bases separating them. As DNA, the CDR3 is TGTGCCACCCAAAACACTGAAGCTTTCTTT. Its protein is CATQNTEAFF.

The chain's CDR3 is CASSLDPDSNEKLFF. The CDR3 bases are TGTGCCAGCAGCTTAGATCCGGACAGTAATGAAAAACTGTTTTTT. V gene TRBV5-4 combines with J gene TRBJ1-4; tentatively, D is TRBD1 (6 bases). V shed 2 bases and J shed 4 bases, with 12 bases lying between them. The CDR3 extends over 15 amino acids. Germline values: CDR1 SGHNT, CDR2 YYREEE (reference sequence).

The V and J genes are TRBV10-3 and TRBJ1-1; a possible D gene is TRBD1 (5 bases). CDR1 is ENHRY and CDR2 is SYGVKD in the germline V gene. Trimming stripped 1 base from V and 3 bases from J, with 9 bases between. The CDR3 totals 14 residues. This chain's CDR3 is CAISEYGGDTEAFF. CDR3 sequence (DNA): TGTGCCATCAGTGAGTACGGGGGAGACACTGAAGCTTTCTTT.

The chain recombines TRBV19 with TRBJ2-7, with D maybe TRBD2 (6 bases). Trimming removed 1 base at V and 5 bases at J, with 15 bases between. CDR1 is LNHDA and CDR2 is SQIVND in the germline V gene (reference sequence). The CDR3 sequence is 15 residues long. In nucleotides, the CDR3 is TGTGCCAGTAGTATAGCCGGGGGTAGCAGCCACGAGCAGTACTTC. Protein sequence: CASSIAGGSSHEQYF.

This clone was detected a few times. The chain uses TRBV4-1 and TRBJ1-2, with 7 nucleotides matching TRBD1. The germline gives CDR1 MGHRA, CDR2 YSYEKL. The trim removed 5 bases at V and 1 base at J, leaving 7 bases unmatched. The CDR3 consists of 15 residues. The CDR3 here is CASSARQGSNYGYTF. DNA of the CDR3: TGCGCCAGCAGCGCCCGACAGGGTAGTAACTATGGCTACACCTTC.

The rearrangement joins TRBV3-1 (or the pseudogene TRBV3-2) to TRBJ2-7; D might be TRBD2 (6 bases). V was pared by 1 base and J by 0 bases, with 13 bases between. Germline CDR1 and CDR2: LGHDT and YNNKEL (reference sequence). CDR3 length: 16 residues. This CDR3 is CASSQGIGGNSYEQYF. Here the CDR3 DNA reads TGTGCCAGCAGCCAAGGGATCGGGGGTAACTCCTACGAGCAGTACTTC.

This chain connects TRBV29-1 to TRBJ2-2; 9 bases match TRBD1. The CDR3 is 14 amino acids. Germline V gene sequence: CDR1 SQVTM, CDR2 ANQGSEA. Unmatched junction bases numbered 11, after V lost 6 bases and J lost 9 bases. The DNA for the CDR3 is TGCAGCGTCGTTCTAGCGACAGGGGGTTGGGAGCTGTTTTTT. It specifies CSVVLATGGWELFF.

There are a few counts of this clone. V and J are TRBV2 and TRBJ1-5, with TRBD1 as a possible D gene (6 bases). The CDR3 is 13 amino acids. V lost 1 base to trimming and J lost 6 bases, with 7 bases between them. CDR1 is SNHLY and CDR2 is FYNNEI in the germline V gene. The CDR3 region is CASSEDRVQPQHF. In nucleotides, the CDR3 is TGTGCCAGCAGTGAAGACAGGGTTCAGCCCCAGCATTTT.